This TCR beta chain is drawn from a study of blood T cell repertoires in COVID-19. J gave up 5 bases and V 1 base, and 10 bases lay outside the gene matches. Looked up from germline, CDR1 is LGHNA and CDR2 is YNFKEQ. CDR3 length equals 17 residues. Methods used by the authors: Reference gene primers were amplified, and this amplification served to estimate nucleated cell counts. Libraries were prepared by immunoSEQ multiplex PCR; TCRdb keeps only in-frame clonotypes and omits some of them. Clone size and the V and J calls come from that table; the DNA yielded D and trimming. The table lists approximately 280,000 clones, approximately 84% of them singletons, with over 1.3% in the top ten.

The specimen was peripheral blood. The V call is TRBV4-2, the J call TRBJ2-2, with 7 bases lining up with TRBD2. This TCR came from a human donor with COVID-19, enrolled during active disease. The donor label of this sample is uncertain. CDR3 bases: TGTGCCAGCAGCCAAGGTTTCGCGGGAGTGAGAACCGGGGAGCTGTTTTTT. It encodes CASSQGFAGVRTGELFF.